The 18 T cell receptor beta chains listed next were all sequenced from one sample in a study of T cells in Graves' hyperthyroidism and ophthalmopathy. TCR beta CDR3 regions were amplified from RNA. An initial round of RT-PCR targeting the TCR CDR3 relied on the HTBI primer set. TCRdb called the multiplex PCR reads again in MiXCR, with one record for every CDR3 protein. The table has around 700,000 distinct CDR3 sequences, 35% seen once. Sequencing was performed on blood. These receptor sequences come from a woman aged 40-49 years with Graves' hyperthyroidism.

The chain has TRBV25-1 and TRBJ2-7, with 10 bases that match TRBD1. This CDR3 region has 15 residues. V was pared by 4 bases and J by 5 bases, with 8 bases of the junction left unmatched. Germline assignment: CDR1 MGHDK and CDR2 SYGVNS. As DNA, the CDR3 is TGTGCCAGCAGTGCCGCAACCGGGACAGGGGACGAGCAGTACTTC. This codes for CASSAATGTGDEQYF.

The V call is TRBV20-1, the J call TRBJ1-5, with D maybe TRBD1 (5 bases). V lost 4 bases and J lost 3, with 13 bases in between. The CDR3 runs 14 residues. Germline V gives CDR1 DFQATT, CDR2 SNEGSKA (reference sequence). The CDR3 region has the DNA TGCAGTGCTATCCTGGGGGGACCCAATCAGCCCCAGCATTTT. It translates to CSAILGGPNQPQHF.

This chain connects TRBV7-2 to TRBJ2-7, with 11 positions matching TRBD2. Germline CDR1 and CDR2: SGHTA and FQGNSA. This CDR3 is built from 16 residues. With V trimmed by 4 bases and J by 3 bases, 8 bases remained unmatched. CDR3 protein: CASSSISGRENYEQYF. CDR3 nucleotide sequence: TGTGCCAGCAGCTCTATTAGCGGGAGGGAAAACTACGAGCAGTACTTC. Using reference TRBV7-2 and TRBJ2-7 for the parts outside the CDR3, the full variable domain is GAGVSQSPSNKVTEKGKDVELRCDPISGHTALYWYRQSLGQGLEFLIYFQGNSAPDKSGLPSDRFSAERTGGSVSTLTIQRTQQEDSAVYLCASSSISGRENYEQYFGPGTRLTVT.

The rearrangement uses TRBV4-3 and TRBJ2-7, with 7 nucleotides matching TRBD1. The germline gives CDR1 LGHNA, CDR2 YSLEER. CDR3 length: 14 amino acids. The J segment lost 3 bases and the V segment lost 3 bases, leaving 5 bases of the junction unmatched. The chain's CDR3 is CASSQTGSDYEQYF. CDR3 DNA: TGCGCCAGCAGCCAGACAGGGTCTGACTACGAGCAGTACTTC.

The V call is TRBV19, the J call TRBJ2-2; D remains unclear. V was clipped by 0 bases and J by 5 bases, with 7 bases between them. Germline CDR1 is LNHDA and CDR2 is SQIVND (reference sequence). This CDR3 has 14 amino acids. For the CDR3, the DNA is TGTGCCAGTAGTATAGATCGGGCGACCGGGGAGCTGTTTTTT. This sequence encodes CASSIDRATGELFF.

The J gene is TRBJ2-2, the V gene TRBV24-1; D is perhaps TRBD2 (5 bases). This CDR3 comprises 12 residues. Per the germline V gene, CDR1 is KGHDR and CDR2 is SFDVKD. Trimming removed 7 bases from V and 3 bases from J, with 5 bases in between. In nucleotides, the CDR3 is TGTGCCACCAGGGACTACACCGGGGAGCTGTTTTTT. The encoded protein is CATRDYTGELFF.

This clonotype has only a few counts. The chain joins TRBV7-2 to TRBJ1-1; the D gene is possibly TRBD1 (5 bases). Between the trimmed V and J ends, which lost 5 bases and 3 bases, there was a span of 13 bases. CDR3 size: 14 residues. Germline V CDR1 and CDR2: SGHTA, FQGNSA. The CDR3 loop is CASSPGSRDTEAFF. As DNA, the CDR3 is TGTGCCAGCAGCCCGGGATCCAGGGACACTGAAGCTTTCTTT.

The table lists this clonotype with many counts. V gene TRBV2 combines with J gene TRBJ1-2; TRBD1 aligns across 8 bases. The germline gives CDR1 SNHLY, CDR2 FYNNEI. CDR3 length equals 15 residues. The ends lost 0 bases at V and 6 bases at J; junction bases unmatched: 6. CDR3 amino acids: CASSEAWQGADGYTF. The DNA for the CDR3 is TGTGCCAGCAGTGAAGCGTGGCAGGGGGCGGATGGCTACACCTTC.

This clonotype was counted only a few times. The V gene is TRBV7-2, the J gene TRBJ2-5; no reliable D call. TRBJ2-1 matches the DNA end more closely, so the J call is doubtful. Per germline, CDR1 SGHTA and CDR2 FQGNSA. This CDR3 contains 14 residues. CDR3 nucleotides: TGTGCCAGCAGCCCGTTGCAAGGTTTTGATGAGCAGTTCTTC. Protein: CASSPLQGFDEQFF.

As for this clonotype: The junction departs from germline at one end; a sequencing error may be responsible. This sequence joins TRBV7-2 and TRBJ2-7; the D is unclear. Per germline, CDR1 SGHTA and CDR2 FQGNSA. The CDR3 extends over 15 amino acids. The CDR3 region has the DNA TGCGCCAGCAGCCCCACACCATTATTTGCCTACGAGCAGTACTTC. It translates to CASSPTPLFAYEQYF.

This clonotype showed up just a few times. Lacking the conserved final phenylalanine or tryptophan, this CDR3 likely reflects a read error. CDR3 in DNA: TGTGCCAGCAGTGAAGCGAAGGATGGCTACACCGTC. Its translation is CASSEAKDGYTV. This chain links TRBV2 with TRBJ1-2; no firm D call. CDR1 and CDR2 from the germline V gene are SNHLY and FYNNEI. Trimming stripped 0 bases from V and 6 bases from J, with 5 bases between. The CDR3 has 12 residues.

This clonotype showed up many times. The rearrangement joins TRBV10-3 to TRBJ2-5; D not resolved. With 4 bases removed from V and 4 bases from J, the gap between germline ends came to 10 bases. Germline loops: CDR1 ENHRY, CDR2 SYGVKD. This CDR3 has 13 residues. The CDR3 sequence: CAISGGSVETQYF. The CDR3 DNA is TGTGCCATCAGTGGTGGCAGCGTAGAGACCCAGTACTTC.

This chain connects TRBV7-9 to TRBJ1-1; D uncertain. CDR3 length: 18 residues. The V gene lost 1 base and the J gene lost 8 bases, with 26 bases spanning the gap. CDR1 and CDR2 (germline): SEHNR, FQNEAQ (reference sequence). Written as DNA, the CDR3 is TGTGCCAGCAGCTTAGACGGTTGGGGTCTTTATTCCGCCAGAGAAGCTTTCTTT. Translation gives CASSLDGWGLYSAREAFF.

This clonotype showed up just once. This may be a read error, as it is one base from a much larger clone. The rearrangement joins TRBV7-2 to TRBJ2-7, with D perhaps TRBD1 (6 bases). CDR1 SGHTA and CDR2 FQGNSA come from the germline V gene. Trimming removed 6 bases from V and 5 bases from J, with 17 bases in between. This CDR3 is 14 amino acids long. CDR3: CASSPTGTSHEQYF. The CDR3 DNA reads as TGTGCCAGCAGTCCCACCGGGACATCCCACGAGCAGTACTTC.

As for this clonotype: A junction end diverges from the germline sequence, so it may reflect a read error. The chain carries TRBV7-2 and TRBJ1-3; D is unclear. Germline CDR1 is SGHTA and CDR2 is FQGNSA. CDR3 size: 12 residues. CDR3 nucleotide sequence: TGTGCCAGCAGCTACCCTGGAAACACCACATATTTT. It is translated as CASSYPGNTTYF.

This clonotype was detected only once. This rearrangement joins TRBV19 to TRBJ2-2; 10 bases agree with TRBD1. CDR3 length: 15 amino acids. V shed 2 bases and J 5 bases; nucleotides not matched to a gene: 2. Germline CDR1 is LNHDA and CDR2 is SQIVND (reference sequence). The CDR3 reads CASSIMGQGTGELFF. The CDR3 DNA sequence: TGTGCCAGTAGTATAATGGGACAGGGGACCGGGGAGCTGTTTTTT.

CDR3 loop: CASSPGTSGIDTQYF. The CDR3 region has the DNA TGTGCCAGCAGTCCCGGGACTAGCGGAATTGATACGCAGTATTTT. The chain employs TRBV12-3 or TRBV12-4 and TRBJ2-3; TRBD2 matches at 11 bases. J lost 6 bases, V lost 5 bases, and 7 bases had no gene match. The CDR3 spans 15 residues.

This clonotype was picked up many times. The chain recombines TRBV25-1 with TRBJ1-1, with 7 bases matching TRBD1. The CDR3 is 15 amino acids. V dropped 4 bases and J dropped 2; count of bases not matched to a gene: 7. The germline gives CDR1 MGHDK, CDR2 SYGVNS. CDR3 loop: CASSARTGLNTEAFF. The CDR3 nucleotides are TGTGCCAGCAGTGCCCGGACAGGACTCAACACTGAAGCTTTCTTT.